One and the same sample provided the 31 T cell receptor beta chains below, sequenced in a study of T cell responses to AZD1222 COVID-19 vaccine. Generated by immunoSEQ multiplex PCR, the TCRdb table keeps only in-frame clones and is missing some. The sample lists around 83,000 clones; less than 95% were seen once. This specimen consisted of peripheral blood, obtained 28 days after the second AZD1222 dose. The source is an adult who received the AZD1222 COVID-19 vaccine.

The chain has TRBV12-3 or TRBV12-4 and TRBJ2-5, with unresolved D. The CDR3 contains 12 residues. Deletions cut 3 bases from V and 6 bases from J, with 8 bases between. For the CDR3, the DNA is TGTGCCAGCAGTTTGGGCCGGCAGACCCAGTACTTC. Translation gives CASSLGRQTQYF.

This chain joins TRBV4-3 and TRBJ1-1; D gene uncertain. Germline V lookup: CDR1 LGHNA, CDR2 YSLEER. Trimming removed 2 bases from V and 1 base from J, with 2 bases in between. The CDR3 is 12 amino acids. Here the CDR3 DNA reads TGCGCCAGCAGCCAATGGAACACTGAAGCTTTCTTT. Its translation is CASSQWNTEAFF.

Only one count was recorded for this clone. The chain uses TRBV5-1 and TRBJ1-2; TRBD1 matches 7 bases. With 0 bases clipped from V and 8 bases from J, the junction kept 7 bases outside the gene matches. The V gene's germline CDR1 is SGHRS and CDR2 YFSETQ. This CDR3 has 14 amino acids. As DNA, the CDR3 is TGCGCCAGCAGCTTGGCCGGAGACAGGGCGGGCTACACCTTC. Amino acids: CASSLAGDRAGYTF.

This clone was observed once. This chain connects TRBV5-1 to TRBJ1-6; D remains unclear. V was shortened by 5 bases and J by 3 bases, with 9 bases between the two germline ends. Germline CDR1 and CDR2: SGHRS and YFSETQ. The CDR3 has 14 residues. This chain's CDR3 is CASRGNLYNSPLHF. In DNA, the CDR3 is TGCGCCAGCAGAGGCAATCTCTATAATTCACCCCTCCACTTT.

J is TRBJ1-5 and V is TRBV30; TRBD1 agrees at 7 bases. The CDR3 extends over 17 amino acids. Unmatched junction bases numbered 10, after V lost 2 bases and J lost 0 bases. CDR1 is GTSNPN and CDR2 is SVGIG in the germline V gene (reference sequence). CDR3 DNA: TGTGCCTGGAGTTTGGGACAGTCTTTTAATAGCAATCAGCCCCAGCATTTT. The encoded protein is CAWSLGQSFNSNQPQHF.

This clone occurred once. V gene TRBV6-5 combines with J gene TRBJ2-1, with D perhaps TRBD1 or TRBD2 (7 bases each). The ends were cut back, 2 bases at V and 5 bases at J, with 16 bases in the middle. This CDR3 is 16 amino acids long. CDR1 and CDR2 from the germline V gene are MNHEY and SVGAGI. The CDR3 nucleotides read TGTGCCAGCAGTTACGGGGAGGGGGCCGTGAACAATGAGCAGTTCTTC. Translating it yields CASSYGEGAVNNEQFF.

This clone has just one count. The chain combines TRBV28 with TRBJ1-2, with D possibly being TRBD1 (5 bases). Germline V lookup: CDR1 MDHEN, CDR2 SYDVKM. The CDR3 sequence is 13 residues long. Trimming removed 7 bases from V and 2 bases from J, with 11 bases in between. CDR3 DNA: TGTGCCAGCACCTTCCGGGGGAACTATGGCTACACCTTC. It encodes CASTFRGNYGYTF.

The chain links TRBV6-5 to TRBJ1-5; 10 bases agree with TRBD1. The V segment lost 0 bases and the J segment 2 bases; nucleotides outside the gene matches: 1. The CDR3 consists of 16 residues. Germline-derived CDR1 and CDR2 are MNHEY and SVGAGI. CDR3 nucleotides: TGTGCCAGCAGTTACTCAGGGACAGGGGGCAATCAGCCCCAGCATTTT. Residues: CASSYSGTGGNQPQHF.

V usage is TRBV27 and J usage is TRBJ1-5, with D unclear. The CDR3 length is 14 residues. Deletions cut 2 bases from V and 0 bases from J, with 5 bases between. Germline V gene lookup returns CDR1 MNHEY and CDR2 SMNVEV (reference sequence). CDR3 sequence reads: CASSLTFSNQPQHF. CDR3 nucleotide sequence: TGTGCCAGCAGTTTAACTTTTAGCAATCAGCCCCAGCATTTT.

This clone was seen only once. The V gene is TRBV3-1 (or the pseudogene TRBV3-2), the J gene TRBJ2-1; weak D call: TRBD2 (5 bases). Trimming cost V 4 bases and J 2 bases, with 9 bases left between them. Germline lookup yields CDR1 LGHDT and CDR2 YNNKEL (reference sequence). CDR3 length: 14 residues. DNA of the CDR3: TGTGCCAGCAGCCTCGGAGGCCCCTACAATGAGCAGTTCTTC. This translates into CASSLGGPYNEQFF.

This chain uses TRBV7-2 with TRBJ1-3; possible D gene TRBD1, 5 bases. The CDR3 is made up of 14 amino acids. Trimming took off 7 bases at V and 1 base at J, with 11 bases between the two ends. Germline CDR1 reads SGHTA; CDR2 reads FQGNSA. Written as DNA, the CDR3 is TGTGCCAGCACCCTGGGGGGTTCTGGAAACACCATATATTTT. Protein product: CASTLGGSGNTIYF.

The chain joins TRBV7-2 to TRBJ1-2; no firm D call. The V gene lost 7 bases and the J gene lost 3 bases, with 6 bases spanning the gap. CDR1 SGHTA and CDR2 FQGNSA come from the germline V gene. This CDR3 has 11 amino acids. The CDR3 region is CASTRDYGYTF. The CDR3 coding sequence is TGTGCCAGCACACGGGACTATGGCTACACCTTC.

The chain has TRBV15 and TRBJ1-5; TRBD1 is a possible D gene (6 bases). The CDR3 has 15 amino acids. Germline V gene sequence: CDR1 LNHNV, CDR2 YYDKDF (reference sequence). V shed 1 base and J shed 7 bases, with 14 bases lying between them. The CDR3 DNA follows: TGTGCCACCAGCAGAGTACAAGAGGGGGTACAGCCCCAGCATTTT. It is translated as CATSRVQEGVQPQHF.

This clone was seen once. The CDR3 DNA follows: TGCGCCAGCAGCTTTCAGGGACAGGGAGGATCTGGCTACACCTTC. Its protein product is CASSFQGQGGSGYTF. This sequence joins TRBV5-1 and TRBJ1-2, with TRBD1 matching over 9 bases. The J segment lost 7 bases and the V segment lost 2 bases, leaving 9 bases of the junction unmatched. The length of the CDR3 is 15 residues. From germline, CDR1 is SGHRS and CDR2 YFSETQ.

This chain joins TRBV29-1 and TRBJ2-7; D possibly corresponds to TRBD1 (6 bases). Looked up from germline, CDR1 is SQVTM and CDR2 is ANQGSEA. V was pared by 6 bases and J by 0 bases, with 12 bases between. This CDR3 has 13 amino acids. The CDR3 sequence is CSVETGSSYEQYF. CDR3 coding DNA: TGCAGCGTCGAAACAGGGAGCTCCTACGAGCAGTACTTC.

The chain's CDR3 is CASSFGRPGATNEKLFF. CDR3 nucleotide sequence: TGTGCCAGCAGTTTCGGACGGCCCGGCGCAACTAATGAAAAACTGTTTTTT. This chain uses TRBV6-2 or TRBV6-3 with TRBJ1-4; no firm D call. V lost 4 bases to trimming and J lost 0 bases, with 15 bases between them. In germline, CDR1 is MNHEY, CDR2 SVGEGT. The CDR3 is made up of 17 amino acids.

This chain joins TRBV5-1 and TRBJ1-1, with D unresolved. V was pared by 0 bases and J by 4 bases, with 10 bases between. The V gene's germline CDR1 is SGHRS and CDR2 YFSETQ. This CDR3 spans 14 amino acids. The CDR3 DNA reads TGCGCCAGCAGCTTGGGGTTCTCGAGCACTGAAGCTTTCTTT. Translation: CASSLGFSSTEAFF.

The rearrangement links TRBV12-3 or TRBV12-4 to TRBJ2-7, with 7 bases lining up with TRBD2. CDR3 length equals 13 residues. V shed 6 bases, J shed 12 bases, and the junction held 14 bases outside the gene matches. The CDR3 DNA reads as TGTGCCAGCAGCCCGAGTCTCAAGGGGAGGGTGTACTTC. Protein: CASSPSLKGRVYF.

A remark on this clone: At one boundary the junction diverges from the germline segment, which might be a read error. V gene TRBV3-1 (or the pseudogene TRBV3-2) combines with J gene TRBJ2-7; possible D gene TRBD2, 6 bases. Germline V lookup: CDR1 LGHDT, CDR2 YNNKEL (reference sequence). The CDR3 has 12 amino acids. Written as DNA, the CDR3 is TGTGTCAGCAGCCAAGTTGGGAGGAGGCAGTACTTC. Amino acids: CVSSQVGRRQYF.

The chain uses TRBV6-5 and TRBJ1-2; the D gene is possibly TRBD1 (6 bases). The CDR3 sequence is 13 residues long. The germline V gene has CDR1 MNHEY and CDR2 SVGAGI. Trimming stripped 5 bases from V and 6 bases from J, with 13 bases between. The CDR3 bases are TGTGCCAGCAGTCTCCGGGACACCCATGGCTACACCTTC. This encodes CASSLRDTHGYTF.

This sequence joins TRBV6-4 and TRBJ1-1, with a weak D call TRBD1 (6 bases). Between the trimmed V and J ends, which lost 3 bases and 5 bases, there was a span of 10 bases. This CDR3 contains 13 residues. CDR1 and CDR2 (germline): MRHNA, SNTAGT. The CDR3 bases are TGTGCCAGCAGTGAGAAAGGGGGTACTGAAGCTTTCTTT. Translation gives CASSEKGGTEAFF.

The gene calls are TRBV4-3 and TRBJ1-1; D remains unclear. CDR3 size: 11 residues. Trimming took off 4 bases at V and 6 bases at J, with 6 bases between the two ends. Germline V gives CDR1 LGHNA, CDR2 YSLEER. CDR3 DNA sequence: TGCGCCAGCAGCCTTCAACCTGAAGCTTTCTTT. It is translated as CASSLQPEAFF.

The chain has TRBV5-1 and TRBJ2-1; possible D gene TRBD1, 6 bases. Germline CDR1 and CDR2: SGHRS and YFSETQ. The V end was cut by 4 bases, the J end by 7 bases, with 21 bases between. The CDR3 covers 16 residues. The CDR3 DNA sequence: TGCGCCAGCAGCGCGGGCGGAACAGGGTTTTCGAATGAGCAGTTCTTC. This gives the protein CASSAGGTGFSNEQFF.

This chain joins TRBV19 and TRBJ1-1; D not resolved. CDR3 length: 14 amino acids. V was cut by 5 bases and J by 1 base, with 11 bases left in between. CDR1 and CDR2 (germline): LNHDA, SQIVND (reference sequence). CDR3 sequence reads: CASSAPTGNTEAFF. CDR3 DNA sequence: TGTGCCAGTAGTGCACCCACGGGGAACACTGAAGCTTTCTTT.

V is TRBV6-5 and J is TRBJ1-1; D possibly corresponds to TRBD1 (6 bases). The CDR3 sequence is 12 residues long. The V and J ends lost 8 bases and 11 bases respectively, with 18 bases between them. CDR1 MNHEY and CDR2 SVGAGI come from the germline V gene. The CDR3 loop reads CASRTLPGVAFF. CDR3 in DNA: TGTGCCAGCCGAACCCTCCCAGGGGTGGCTTTCTTT.

The chain joins TRBV28 to TRBJ1-2; D may be TRBD1 (6 bases). Germline CDR1 MDHEN, CDR2 SYDVKM. V was pared by 10 bases and J by 4 bases, with 10 bases between. The CDR3 covers 11 residues. For the CDR3, the DNA is TGTGCCACACAGGGATCCTATGGCTACACCTTC. As protein: CATQGSYGYTF.

This chain joins TRBV7-2 and TRBJ1-1, with D unresolved. Trimming pared 5 bases from V and 2 bases from J, leaving 12 bases between. The CDR3 contains 14 residues. CDR1 and CDR2 (germline): SGHTA, FQGNSA. The CDR3 is CASSPPGYNTEAFF. CDR3 DNA sequence: TGTGCCAGCAGCCCTCCTGGGTATAACACTGAAGCTTTCTTT. Based on the CDR3 plus reference TRBV7-2 and TRBJ1-1, the full variable domain is GAGVSQSPSNKVTEKGKDVELRCDPISGHTALYWYRQSLGQGLEFLIYFQGNSAPDKSGLPSDRFSAERTGGSVSTLTIQRTQQEDSAVYLCASSPPGYNTEAFFGQGTRLTVV.

Only one count was recorded for this clone. The V call is TRBV6-5, the J call TRBJ1-1; D gene uncertain. Germline V gene sequence: CDR1 MNHEY, CDR2 SVGAGI. This CDR3 contains 15 residues. V was cut by 6 bases and J by 1 base, with 15 bases left in between. In DNA form, the CDR3 reads TGTGCCAGCAGCCCCCCCAAGAGCCAGAACACTGAAGCTTTCTTT. It yields the protein CASSPPKSQNTEAFF.

This chain uses TRBV6-5 with TRBJ2-3; D remains ambiguous. Between the trimmed V and J ends, which lost 2 bases and 2 bases, there was a span of 11 bases. CDR1 MNHEY and CDR2 SVGAGI come from the germline V gene. There are 15 residues in the CDR3. The CDR3 DNA reads as TGTGCCAGCAGTTACGGAGCCCTCCCCACAGATACGCAGTATTTT. Translation gives CASSYGALPTDTQYF.

The gene calls are TRBV7-2 and TRBJ1-3; D might be TRBD1 (6 bases). This CDR3 has 15 amino acids. The germline CDR1 and CDR2 sequences are SGHTA and FQGNSA. Trimming shortened V by 5 bases and J by 2 bases, and 13 bases separated the two germline ends. The CDR3: CASSLDRPPGNTIYF. As DNA, the CDR3 is TGTGCCAGCAGCCTTGACAGGCCCCCTGGAAACACCATATATTTT.

V is TRBV5-4 and J is TRBJ2-2; TRBD2 matches at 7 bases. The length of the CDR3 is 15 residues. Germline CDR1 and CDR2: SGHNT and YYREEE (reference sequence). V shed 2 bases, J shed 7 bases, and the junction held 8 bases outside the gene matches. CDR3 bases: TGTGCCAGCAGCTTTCCGGGGGGATCTGGCGGGGAGCTGTTTTTT. Translating gives CASSFPGGSGGELFF.